These 27 T cell receptor beta chains share one sample of origin, sequenced in a study of cytomegalovirus exposure and HLA in healthy donors. Primers for the PCR totalled 60 Vbeta and 13 Jbeta. Clones were read by immunoSEQ multiplex PCR, and TCRdb kept only the in-frame ones, dropping some. Among under 200,000 clones listed, around 86% were seen once. The sample was PBMCs. These receptors were obtained from a girl aged 2 to 10 in good health and CMV-seropositive.

V gene TRBV5-1 combines with J gene TRBJ2-7; D is perhaps TRBD2 (6 bases). This CDR3 contains 16 residues. Per germline, CDR1 SGHRS and CDR2 YFSETQ. V was clipped by 4 bases and J by 0 bases, with 17 bases between them. In DNA form, the CDR3 reads TGCGCCAGCAGCCCGCGGGTTAGCGGACCCTCCTACGAGCAGTACTTC. Translation gives CASSPRVSGPSYEQYF.

The chain has TRBV27 and TRBJ2-7; 8 nucleotides line up with TRBD2. Germline-derived CDR1 and CDR2 are MNHEY and SMNVEV (reference sequence). Losses at the gene ends were 6 bases for V and 4 bases for J; bases not matched to a gene: 2. The CDR3 length is 12 residues. The CDR3: CASSRGGYEQYF. The CDR3 nucleotides read TGTGCCAGCAGCCGGGGGGGATACGAGCAGTACTTC.

The chain has TRBV2 and TRBJ2-7; D is possibly TRBD1 (6 bases). Trimming left V 6 bases short and J 0 bases short, with 15 bases between. Germline-derived CDR1 and CDR2 are SNHLY and FYNNEI. There are 15 residues in the CDR3. The CDR3: CASSGTSVISYEQYF. CDR3 DNA: TGTGCCAGCAGCGGGACATCCGTGATCTCCTACGAGCAGTACTTC.

This rearrangement joins TRBV29-1 to TRBJ1-3; TRBD1 is a possible D gene (5 bases). V shed 7 bases and J shed 0 bases, with 10 bases lying between them. The CDR3 loop spans 13 amino acids. The V gene's germline CDR1 is SQVTM and CDR2 ANQGSEA. The CDR3 bases are TGCAGCGCCCCCGACAGCTCTGGAAACACCATATATTTT. Its translation is CSAPDSSGNTIYF.

Written as DNA, the CDR3 is TGCAGCGTTCAGATGGGACTAGCGGAGCAGTACTTC. The encoded protein is CSVQMGLAEQYF. The rearrangement links TRBV29-1 to TRBJ2-7, with TRBD2 identical over 10 bases. V shed 5 bases, J shed 7 bases, and the junction held 5 bases outside the gene matches. This CDR3 spans 12 amino acids. Germline V CDR1 and CDR2: SQVTM, ANQGSEA.

The chain links TRBV5-4 to TRBJ2-7, with 7 bases lining up with TRBD2. V trimming: 5 bases; J trimming: 4 bases; junction bases outside the gene matches: 12. The CDR3 is 15 residues long. CDR1 SGHNT and CDR2 YYREEE come from the germline V gene (reference sequence). The CDR3 DNA reads as TGTGCCAGCAGGAGGGGAGGGAGGTGGGGATACGAGCAGTACTTC. Translation gives CASRRGGRWGYEQYF.

V gene TRBV7-8 combines with J gene TRBJ2-3, with D possibly TRBD2 on 5 matching bases. This CDR3 region has 18 residues. Germline V gene data show CDR1 as SGHVS and CDR2 as FQNEAQ. V was trimmed by 1 base and J by 2 bases, leaving 19 bases between them. The CDR3 spells CASSLVRVPIDNTDTQYF. CDR3 bases: TGTGCCAGCAGCTTAGTGCGGGTACCCATTGACAACACAGATACGCAGTATTTT.

This CDR3 is CASSGRTGGNEQYF. The CDR3 DNA reads as TGTGCCAGCAGTGGGAGGACAGGGGGCAACGAGCAGTACTTC. The chain joins TRBV6-1 to TRBJ2-7; TRBD1 agrees at 11 bases. Germline V gene lookup returns CDR1 MNHNS and CDR2 SASEGT. Unmatched junction bases numbered 4, after V lost 4 bases and J lost 5 bases. This CDR3 is 14 amino acids long.

The chain uses TRBV10-1 and TRBJ1-2; tentative D call: TRBD1 (5 bases). The germline V and J ends were trimmed by 3 bases and 2 bases, with 10 bases remaining between them. Germline V gene data show CDR1 as WNHNN and CDR2 as SYGVQD (reference sequence). This CDR3 region has 14 residues. CDR3 DNA sequence: TGCGCCAGCAGTGAAAGGGGTATAAACTATGGCTACACCTTC. It codes for CASSERGINYGYTF.

The chain is built from TRBV19 and TRBJ1-5; 11 bases align to TRBD1. V lost 4 bases, J lost 5 bases, and 4 bases stayed unmatched. Germline CDR1 reads LNHDA; CDR2 reads SQIVND (reference sequence). CDR3 length: 15 residues. CDR3 sequence: CASSRGQGADQPQHF. The CDR3 region has the DNA TGTGCCAGTAGTAGAGGACAGGGGGCCGATCAGCCCCAGCATTTT.

This chain uses TRBV19 with TRBJ2-3, with a tentative D call TRBD1 (5 bases). Per the germline V gene, CDR1 is LNHDA and CDR2 is SQIVND (reference sequence). The CDR3 length is 15 residues. The V end lost 5 bases, the J end lost 0 bases, and 12 bases lay between the germline ends. The CDR3: CASSPGFYSTDTQYF. CDR3 coding DNA: TGTGCCAGTAGTCCAGGGTTTTATAGCACAGATACGCAGTATTTT.

This rearrangement joins TRBV15 to TRBJ2-1, with no clear D. CDR1 and CDR2 from the germline V gene are LNHNV and YYDKDF (reference sequence). The CDR3 spans 16 residues. V dropped 1 base and J dropped 4 bases, with 14 bases sitting between them. The CDR3 loop reads CATSRGFRGNYNEQFF. The CDR3 nucleotides are TGTGCCACCAGCAGAGGCTTTCGAGGAAATTACAATGAGCAGTTCTTC.

This chain connects TRBV5-1 to TRBJ2-3; 7 nucleotides align to TRBD2. CDR1 is SGHRS, CDR2 YFSETQ, per germline. The V gene end was trimmed by 0 bases and the J gene end by 6 bases; junction bases not matched to a gene: 10. CDR3 size: 16 residues. This chain's CDR3 is CASSLVGTTGGDTQYF. In DNA form, the CDR3 reads TGCGCCAGCAGCTTGGTTGGGACTACGGGTGGGGATACGCAGTATTTT.

J is TRBJ2-3 and V is TRBV14, with D possibly TRBD1 on 5 matching bases. Per germline, CDR1 SGHDN and CDR2 FVKESK. The germline V and J ends were trimmed by 0 bases and 1 base, with 5 bases remaining between them. This CDR3 has 14 residues. CDR3 sequence: CASSQETGTDTQYF. The CDR3 DNA reads TGTGCCAGCAGCCAAGAGACAGGCACAGATACGCAGTATTTT. The full variable domain, in which reference TRBV14 and TRBJ2-3 provide the parts outside the CDR3, is EAGVTQFPSHSVIEKGQTVTLRCDPISGHDNLYWYRRVMGKEIKFLLHFVKESKQDESGMPNNRFLAERTGGTYSTLKVQPAELEDSGVYFCASSQETGTDTQYFGPGTRLTVL.

The chain recombines TRBV5-4 with TRBJ2-2, with TRBD2 matching 11 bases. This CDR3 has 19 residues. From germline, CDR1 is SGHNT and CDR2 YYREEE (reference sequence). V gave up 3 bases and J gave up 0 bases; unmatched junction bases: 10. The CDR3 sequence is CASSSTAGTSGPNTGELFF. The CDR3 DNA sequence: TGTGCCAGCAGCTCCACAGCCGGGACTAGCGGACCGAACACCGGGGAGCTGTTTTTT.

This clone was seen at least ten times. V usage is TRBV28 and J usage is TRBJ2-7; 8 nucleotides align to TRBD2. Germline lookup yields CDR1 MDHEN and CDR2 SYDVKM. The CDR3 is 14 amino acids. With V trimmed by 6 bases and J by 1 base, 5 bases remained unmatched. The CDR3: CASRSGSHSYEQYF. DNA of the CDR3: TGTGCCAGCAGAAGCGGGAGCCATTCCTACGAGCAGTACTTC.

This clone came up once. The J gene is TRBJ2-1, the V gene TRBV9; D uncertain. This CDR3 spans 14 amino acids. Between the trimmed V and J ends, which lost 1 base and 7 bases, there was a span of 12 bases. CDR1 and CDR2 (germline): SGDLS, YYNGEE. Written as DNA, the CDR3 is TGTGCCAGCAGCGTACCCCCGGGTGGGAATGAGCAGTTCTTC. It codes for CASSVPPGGNEQFF.

The chain recombines TRBV29-1 with TRBJ1-2; possible D gene TRBD1, 6 bases. Germline CDR1 is SQVTM and CDR2 is ANQGSEA. The CDR3 sequence is 12 residues long. V was trimmed by 3 bases and J by 5 bases, leaving 10 bases between them. The CDR3 loop is CSVDRQDYGYTF. As DNA, the CDR3 is TGCAGCGTTGATCGACAGGATTATGGCTACACCTTC.

The chain uses TRBV5-1 and TRBJ2-5; TRBD2 might be the D (5 bases). Germline assignment: CDR1 SGHRS and CDR2 YFSETQ. The V and J ends lost 4 bases and 5 bases respectively, with 15 bases between them. The CDR3 is 14 residues long. CDR3 coding DNA: TGCGCCAGCAGCCCGGACGGAGGAAGGGAGACCCAGTACTTC. This codes for CASSPDGGRETQYF.

This clone came up a few times. The chain's CDR3 is CASSTSRDSSLQFF. The DNA for the CDR3 is TGTGCCAGCAGTACATCCCGGGACAGCTCCCTTCAGTTCTTC. The genes are TRBV27 and TRBJ2-1; TRBD1 matches at 7 bases. CDR1 MNHEY and CDR2 SMNVEV come from the germline V gene (reference sequence). The CDR3 sequence is 14 residues long. J lost 13 bases, V lost 5 bases, and 14 bases had no gene match.

This clone was counted only a few times. The chain combines TRBV4-1 with TRBJ2-7, with 10 positions matching TRBD2. CDR1 is MGHRA and CDR2 is YSYEKL in the germline V gene. This CDR3 is built from 18 residues. V gave up 0 bases and J gave up 0 bases; unmatched junction bases: 8. In nucleotides, the CDR3 is TGCGCCAGCAGCCAAGATTTCGAGCGGGAGGGGCACTCCTACGAGCAGTACTTC. This encodes CASSQDFEREGHSYEQYF.

This clone appeared once. The genes are TRBV5-6 and TRBJ2-5; TRBD2 might be the D (5 bases). The V gene's germline CDR1 is SGHDT and CDR2 YYEEEE. CDR3 length: 13 residues. V was clipped by 1 base and J by 6 bases, with 10 bases between them. CDR3 sequence (DNA): TGTGCCAGCAGCTTGTCGGGGATAAAGACCCAGTACTTC. Its protein is CASSLSGIKTQYF.

This rearrangement joins TRBV30 to TRBJ2-2; 7 nucleotides match TRBD2. Trimming took 8 bases from V and 6 from J; bases not matched to a gene: 12. This CDR3 has 14 amino acids. The germline gives CDR1 GTSNPN, CDR2 SVGIG (reference sequence). CDR3 sequence reads: CAGTRAGDAGELFF. The CDR3 bases are TGTGCCGGGACCAGGGCGGGAGATGCCGGGGAGCTGTTTTTT.

The rearrangement links TRBV7-9 to TRBJ1-2; no definite D call. This CDR3 contains 14 residues. Trimming stripped 0 bases from V and 11 bases from J, with 16 bases between. In germline, CDR1 is SEHNR, CDR2 FQNEAQ (reference sequence). CDR3 loop: CASSLAQILSGYTF. CDR3 DNA sequence: TGTGCCAGCAGCTTAGCGCAAATCCTCTCGGGGTACACCTTC. The full variable domain, completed using reference TRBV7-9 and TRBJ1-2, is DTGVSQNPRHKITKRGQNVTFRCDPISEHNRLYWYRQTLGQGPEFLTYFQNEAQLEKSRLLSDRFSAERPKGSFSTLEIQRTEQGDSAMYLCASSLAQILSGYTFGSGTRLTVV.

The table lists this clone with a count of one. A read error may produce the germline difference seen at one junction end. V usage is TRBV7-9 and J usage is TRBJ1-1; D not resolved. The germline gives CDR1 SEHNR, CDR2 FQNEAQ (reference sequence). The CDR3 length is 12 residues. The CDR3 DNA sequence: TGTTCCAGCAGCTTTTTAAACACTGAAGCTTTCTTT. Translating it yields CSSSFLNTEAFF.

V and J are TRBV19 and TRBJ2-7, with 10 bases identical to TRBD1. The V gene's germline CDR1 is LNHDA and CDR2 SQIVND (reference sequence). Trimming at V came to 5 bases and at J to 5 bases, leaving 6 bases not matched to a gene. The CDR3 totals 14 residues. CDR3 residues: CASSPADRGDEQYF. For the CDR3, the DNA is TGTGCCAGTAGTCCTGCGGACAGGGGGGACGAGCAGTACTTC.

This clone was counted once. The J gene is TRBJ1-1, the V gene TRBV4-2, with 8 bases fitting TRBD1. The junction had 8 bases not matched to a gene; V was cut back by 1 base and J by 4 bases. Germline V gene data show CDR1 as LGHNA and CDR2 as YNFKEQ. The CDR3 covers 16 residues. As DNA, the CDR3 is TGTGCCAGCAGCCAAGTCGGACAGGGCGTCTCCACTGAAGCTTTCTTT. The encoded protein is CASSQVGQGVSTEAFF.